This T cell receptor beta chain is from a study of blood T cell repertoires in COVID-19. In its sample, this clone was seen once. CDR1 is SGHAT and CDR2 is FQNNGV in the germline V gene. This CDR3 is built from 15 residues. V gave up 0 bases and J gave up 8 bases, with 16 bases separating them. Sequenced by immunoSEQ multiplex PCR; TCRdb stores in-frame clones only, minus some. Here the sample spans about 280,000 clones, 80% to 90% being singletons. Sequences were obtained from peripheral blood. This sequence joins TRBV11-2 and TRBJ1-2; the D is unclear. This TCR was sampled from a man between 40 and 49 years old with acute or convalescent COVID-19. CDR3 nucleotide sequence: TGTGCCAGCAGCTTAGATCGGGTTCCCTACGGAGGCTACACCTTC. The encoded protein is CASSLDRVPYGGYTF. The full variable domain, completed using reference TRBV11-2 and TRBJ1-2, is EAGVAQSPRYKIIEKRQSVAFWCNPISGHATLYWYQQILGQGPKLLIQFQNNGVVDDSQLPKDRFSAERLKGVDSTLKIQPAKLEDSAVYLCASSLDRVPYGGYTFGSGTRLTVV.